The rows below give T cell receptor beta chains drawn from one sample of a study of T cell responses to AZD1222 COVID-19 vaccine. Here immunoSEQ multiplex PCR was the method, and the copy in TCRdb shows in-frame clones only, minus some. The profile shows roughly 260,000 clones, 90% to 95% of them singletons. The sequencing used peripheral blood, collected on day 0 of AZD1222 vaccination. The receptors originated from an adult in good health. Each CDR3 is given with its conserved first and last residue. Fields, in order: D gene, clone size, V gene, J gene, CDR3 protein, CDR3 DNA. D genes are given only for firm matches. The size field is filled for only some rows; it gives once, few, many or a size class.

-,-,TRBV3-1/TRBV3-2,TRBJ1-1,CASRRVAGTEAFF,TGTGCCAGCCGTCGGGTGGCGGGGACTGAAGCTTTCTTT
-,-,TRBV5-1,TRBJ2-4,CASSLVGSQNIQYF,TGCGCCAGCAGCTTGGTCGGAAGCCAAAACATTCAGTACTTC
TRBD2,-,TRBV15,TRBJ2-7,CATSSSGYEQYF,TGTGCCACCAGCAGTAGCGGGTACGAGCAGTACTTC
TRBD2,-,TRBV18,TRBJ2-1,CASSAGTSGDSSYNEQFF,TGTGCCAGCTCAGCCGGGACTAGCGGGGACAGCTCCTACAATGAGCAGTTCTTC
-,-,TRBV28,TRBJ1-5,CASTGRGQPQHF,TGTGCCAGCACCGGTAGAGGACAGCCCCAGCATTTT
TRBD1,-,TRBV28,TRBJ1-1,CASSTDRGTEAFF,TGTGCCAGCAGCACAGACAGGGGGACTGAAGCTTTCTTT
TRBD2,once,TRBV28,TRBJ2-1,CASRPPSGRNDEQFF,TGTGCCAGCAGGCCCCCTAGCGGGAGGAACGATGAGCAGTTCTTC
-,-,TRBV30,TRBJ1-2,CAWKPGFGYTF,TGTGCCTGGAAGCCAGGGTTCGGCTACACCTTC
-,-,TRBV6-2/TRBV6-3,TRBJ1-5,CASSTTAAGGRGNQPQHF,TGTGCCAGCAGTACGACCGCTGCCGGAGGTAGGGGCAATCAGCCCCAGCATTTT
-,-,TRBV7-6,TRBJ2-1,CASSLELLREQFF,TGTGCCAGCAGCTTAGAGTTGCTTAGGGAGCAGTTCTTC
-,-,TRBV4-3,TRBJ2-2,CASSQEGRAGRGTGELFF,TGCGCCAGCAGCCAAGAAGGCCGCGCGGGTCGGGGCACCGGGGAGCTGTTTTTT
TRBD2,-,TRBV27,TRBJ2-4,CASSLVTSGGRKNIQYF,TGTGCCAGCAGTTTGGTTACTAGCGGGGGCCGGAAAAACATTCAGTACTTC
TRBD1,few,TRBV4-3,TRBJ1-2,CASSQDSGTGGNGYTF,TGCGCCAGCAGCCAAGATTCGGGGACAGGGGGGAATGGCTACACCTTC
-,-,TRBV20-1,TRBJ1-5,CSASRLEQGLRLGNQPQHF,TGCAGTGCTAGTCGTCTTGAGCAGGGTTTACGGCTGGGCAATCAGCCCCAGCATTTT
TRBD1,-,TRBV28,TRBJ1-5,CASRDRGKQPQHF,TGTGCCAGCAGAGACAGGGGTAAACAGCCCCAGCATTTT
-,-,TRBV13,TRBJ2-7,CASSFRSISYEQYF,TGTGCCAGCAGCTTTCGGTCTATCTCCTACGAGCAGTACTTC
TRBD2,-,TRBV27,TRBJ2-3,CASSRPLASTDTQYF,TGTGCCAGCAGTCGACCACTAGCGAGCACAGATACGCAGTATTTT
TRBD2,once,TRBV7-2,TRBJ2-1,CASSLAEGLGSYNEQFF,TGTGCCAGCAGCTTAGCGGAGGGACTAGGCTCCTACAATGAGCAGTTCTTC
TRBD1,-,TRBV10-3,TRBJ1-6,CAISGGQGEGNSPLHF,TGTGCCATCAGTGGGGGACAGGGGGAAGGAAATTCACCCCTCCACTTT
-,-,TRBV2,TRBJ2-1,CASSAPAGDEQFF,TGTGCCAGCAGTGCGCCCGCCGGCGATGAGCAGTTCTTC
-,-,TRBV7-9,TRBJ1-1,CASRVDGTVNTEAFF,TGTGCCAGCAGGGTGGACGGGACCGTGAACACTGAAGCTTTCTTT
-,-,TRBV27,TRBJ2-5,CASGEAPKETQYF,TGTGCCAGCGGGGAGGCCCCGAAGGAGACCCAGTACTTC
-,-,TRBV18,TRBJ2-3,CASSPPTGYTDTQYF,TGTGCCAGCTCACCACCGACAGGCTACACAGATACGCAGTATTTT
-,-,TRBV19,TRBJ1-1,CASSIGLGYRLNTEAFF,TGTGCCAGTAGTATAGGATTAGGTTATCGGCTGAACACTGAAGCTTTCTTT
TRBD1,-,TRBV3-1/TRBV3-2,TRBJ1-2,CASSPSWGRGYGYTF,TGTGCCAGCAGCCCATCGTGGGGCAGGGGGTATGGCTACACCTTC
-,-,TRBV4-3,TRBJ1-2,CASSQEMLLGYTF,TGCGCCAGCAGCCAAGAGATGCTCCTGGGCTACACCTTC
-,-,TRBV24-1,TRBJ2-5,CATSAVTSLETQYF,TGTGCCACCAGTGCCGTAACTAGCCTCGAGACCCAGTACTTC
TRBD1,-,TRBV3-1/TRBV3-2,TRBJ1-5,CASSPGDSFNQPQHF,TGTGCCAGCAGCCCAGGGGACAGTTTTAATCAGCCCCAGCATTTT
-,few,TRBV20-1,TRBJ2-5,CSAWYKETQYF,TGCAGTGCATGGTACAAAGAGACCCAGTACTTC
-,-,TRBV6-5,TRBJ1-2,CASSYGPQYGYTF,TGTGCCAGCAGTTACGGGCCGCAGTATGGCTACACCTTC
TRBD1,-,TRBV4-3,TRBJ2-1,CASSPEERRQGRNEQFF,TGCGCCAGCAGCCCCGAAGAGAGGAGACAGGGTAGGAATGAGCAGTTCTTC
TRBD1,-,TRBV5-1,TRBJ1-1,CASSLDRANTEAFF,TGCGCCAGCTCCCTCGACAGGGCGAACACTGAAGCTTTCTTT
-,-,TRBV5-4,TRBJ1-2,CASSLAGALGYTF,TGTGCCAGCAGCTTGGCCGGGGCTCTTGGCTACACCTTC
-,-,TRBV3-1/TRBV3-2,TRBJ1-1,CASSQAPTPKQSQAFF,TGTGCCAGCAGCCAAGCCCCCACCCCCAAACAAAGCCAAGCTTTCTTT
TRBD1,-,TRBV6-6,TRBJ2-5,CASLGTVETQYF,TGTGCCAGCCTCGGGACAGTGGAGACCCAGTACTTC
-,-,TRBV6-6,TRBJ2-7,CASAGSYEQYF,TGTGCCAGCGCGGGCTCCTACGAGCAGTACTTC
-,-,TRBV3-1/TRBV3-2,TRBJ2-2,CASSRPHGELFF,TGTGCCAGCAGCCGCCCCCACGGGGAGCTGTTTTTT
TRBD1,-,TRBV28,TRBJ1-1,CASSYSAGGTEAFF,TGTGCCAGCAGTTATTCGGCAGGGGGGACTGAAGCTTTCTTT
-,-,TRBV20-1,TRBJ2-7,CSASRLARNEQYF,TGCAGTGCTAGTCGGCTAGCACGTAACGAGCAGTACTTC
-,-,TRBV12-3/TRBV12-4,TRBJ1-4,CASSLGGRLFF,TGTGCCAGCAGTTTGGGGGGAAGGCTGTTTTTT
-,once,TRBV29-1,TRBJ1-2,CSVEENGAAGSKGYGYTF,TGCAGCGTTGAAGAGAATGGGGCAGCGGGCTCTAAGGGCTATGGCTACACCTTC
-,-,TRBV6-1,TRBJ2-3,CASSEIRTDTQYF,TGTGCCAGCAGTGAAATCCGCACAGATACGCAGTATTTT
-,-,TRBV28,TRBJ1-1,CASSFVTFMNTEAFF,TGTGCCAGCAGTTTCGTCACCTTTATGAACACTGAAGCTTTCTTT
-,once,TRBV6-5,TRBJ1-1,CASRREGYTEAFF,TGTGCCAGCCGGAGGGAGGGGTACACTGAAGCTTTCTTT
TRBD2,-,TRBV7-3,TRBJ2-3,CASSLRASGSADTQYF,TGTGCCAGCAGCTTGAGGGCTAGCGGGAGCGCAGATACGCAGTATTTT
TRBD2,once,TRBV11-3,TRBJ2-2,CASSLGGRAHTGELFF,TGTGCCAGCAGCTTAGGTGGGAGGGCCCACACCGGGGAGCTGTTTTTT